This T cell receptor beta chain was profiled in a study of CD8+CD57+ T cells in acquired aplastic anemia. Patients sequenced had flow cytometry evidence of CD8+CD57+ cell expansion. The TCR beta profiling, which covered VDJ combination and CDR3 sequence, was carried out using genomic DNA as the template. Via MiXCR, TCRdb re-called the reads, giving one row per CDR3 protein. The sample yields around 180,000 distinct CDR3 sequences, roughly 50% seen once. The sequence was obtained from a human donor with aplastic anemia. Sample: sorted CD4+, CD8+, or CD8+CD57+ T cells (not recorded which) from PBMCs.

CDR3 nucleotides: TGCGCCAGCAGCACGGAGCCCGGGGCCAACGTCCTGACTTTC. Amino acid sequence: CASSTEPGANVLTF. V and J are TRBV5-1 and TRBJ2-6; D is undetermined. Germline V gives CDR1 SGHRS, CDR2 YFSETQ. V lost 4 bases to trimming and J lost 4 bases, with 9 bases between them. The CDR3 loop spans 14 amino acids.